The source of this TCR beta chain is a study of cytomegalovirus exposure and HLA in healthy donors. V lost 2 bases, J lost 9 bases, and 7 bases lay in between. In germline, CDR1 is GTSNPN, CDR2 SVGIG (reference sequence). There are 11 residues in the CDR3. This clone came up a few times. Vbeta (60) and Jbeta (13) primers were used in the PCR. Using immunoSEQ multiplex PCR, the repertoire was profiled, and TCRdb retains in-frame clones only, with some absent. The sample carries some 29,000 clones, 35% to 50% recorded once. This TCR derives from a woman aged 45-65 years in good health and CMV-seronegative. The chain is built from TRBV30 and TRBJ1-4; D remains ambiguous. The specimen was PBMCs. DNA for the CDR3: TGTGCCTGGAGTCGGGGTAAAAAACTGTTTTTT. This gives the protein CAWSRGKKLFF.